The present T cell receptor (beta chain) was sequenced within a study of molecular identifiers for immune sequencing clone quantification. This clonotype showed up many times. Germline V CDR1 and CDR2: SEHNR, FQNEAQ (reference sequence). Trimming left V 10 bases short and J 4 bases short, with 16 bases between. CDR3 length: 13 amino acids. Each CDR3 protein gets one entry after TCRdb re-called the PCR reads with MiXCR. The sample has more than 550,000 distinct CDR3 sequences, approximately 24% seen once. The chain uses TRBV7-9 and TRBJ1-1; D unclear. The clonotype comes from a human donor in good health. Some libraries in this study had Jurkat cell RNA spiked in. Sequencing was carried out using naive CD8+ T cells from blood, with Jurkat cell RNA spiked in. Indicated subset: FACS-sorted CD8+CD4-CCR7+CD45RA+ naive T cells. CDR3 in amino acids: CATAGRAGTEAFF. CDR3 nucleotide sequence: TGTGCCACCGCTGGACGGGCTGGCACTGAAGCTTTCTTT.